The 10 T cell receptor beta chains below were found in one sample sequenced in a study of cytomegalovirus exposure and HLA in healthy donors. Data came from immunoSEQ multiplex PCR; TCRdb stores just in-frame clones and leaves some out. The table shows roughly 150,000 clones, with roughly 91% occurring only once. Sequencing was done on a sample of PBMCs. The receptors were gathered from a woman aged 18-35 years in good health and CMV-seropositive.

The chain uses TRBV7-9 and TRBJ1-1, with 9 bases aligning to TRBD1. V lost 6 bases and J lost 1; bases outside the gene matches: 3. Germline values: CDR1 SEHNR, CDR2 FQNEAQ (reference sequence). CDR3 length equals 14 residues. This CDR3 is CASRADRGNTEAFF. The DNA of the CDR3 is TGTGCCAGCAGGGCGGACAGGGGGAACACTGAAGCTTTCTTT.

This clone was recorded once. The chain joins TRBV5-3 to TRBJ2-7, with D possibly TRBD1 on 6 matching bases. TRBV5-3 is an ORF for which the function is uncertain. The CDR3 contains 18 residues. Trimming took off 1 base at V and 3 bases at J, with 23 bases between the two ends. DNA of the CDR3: TGTGCCAGAAGCTTGTATCGGGACATTTGTTCAGTCTTCTACGAGCAGTACTTC. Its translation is CARSLYRDICSVFYEQYF.

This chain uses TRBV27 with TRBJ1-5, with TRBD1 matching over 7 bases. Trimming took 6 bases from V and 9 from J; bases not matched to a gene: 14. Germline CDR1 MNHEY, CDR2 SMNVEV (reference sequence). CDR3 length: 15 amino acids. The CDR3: CASSQDRAAQVPQHF. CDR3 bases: TGTGCCAGCAGCCAAGACAGGGCCGCCCAGGTGCCCCAGCATTTT.

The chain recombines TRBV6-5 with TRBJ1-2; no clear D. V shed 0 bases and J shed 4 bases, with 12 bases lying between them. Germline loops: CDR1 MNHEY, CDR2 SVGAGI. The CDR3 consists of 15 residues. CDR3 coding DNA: TGTGCCAGCAGTTACTCAAGCGGTCGAGGCTATGGCTACACCTTC. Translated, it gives CASSYSSGRGYGYTF.

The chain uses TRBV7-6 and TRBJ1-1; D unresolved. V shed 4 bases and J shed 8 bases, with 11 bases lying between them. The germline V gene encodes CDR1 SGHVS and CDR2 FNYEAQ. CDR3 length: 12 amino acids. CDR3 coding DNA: TGTGCCAGCAGCTCTACCGGAGCAGAAGCTTTCTTT. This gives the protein CASSSTGAEAFF.

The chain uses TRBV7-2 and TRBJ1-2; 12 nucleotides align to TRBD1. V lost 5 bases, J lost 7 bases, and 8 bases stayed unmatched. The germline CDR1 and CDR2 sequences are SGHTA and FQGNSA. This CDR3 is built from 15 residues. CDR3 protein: CASSLIGTGGFGYTF. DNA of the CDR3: TGTGCCAGCAGCCTCATCGGGACAGGGGGCTTTGGCTACACCTTC.

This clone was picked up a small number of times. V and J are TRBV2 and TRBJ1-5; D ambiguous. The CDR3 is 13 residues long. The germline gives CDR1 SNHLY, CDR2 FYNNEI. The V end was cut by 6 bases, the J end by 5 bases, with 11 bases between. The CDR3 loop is CASRRAADQPQHF. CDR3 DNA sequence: TGTGCCAGCAGGAGGGCAGCTGATCAGCCCCAGCATTTT.

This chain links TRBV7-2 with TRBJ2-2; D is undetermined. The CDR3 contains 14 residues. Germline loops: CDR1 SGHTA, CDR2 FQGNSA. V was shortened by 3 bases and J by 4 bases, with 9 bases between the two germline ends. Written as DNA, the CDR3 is TGTGCCAGCAGCTTTGGGCAGCTCACCGGGGAGCTGTTTTTT. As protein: CASSFGQLTGELFF.

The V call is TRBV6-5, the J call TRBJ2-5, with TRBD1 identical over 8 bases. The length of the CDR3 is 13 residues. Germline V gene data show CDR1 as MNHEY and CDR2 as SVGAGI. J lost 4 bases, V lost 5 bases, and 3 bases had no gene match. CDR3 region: CASSDDRGETQYF. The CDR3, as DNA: TGTGCCAGCAGTGACGACAGGGGAGAGACCCAGTACTTC.

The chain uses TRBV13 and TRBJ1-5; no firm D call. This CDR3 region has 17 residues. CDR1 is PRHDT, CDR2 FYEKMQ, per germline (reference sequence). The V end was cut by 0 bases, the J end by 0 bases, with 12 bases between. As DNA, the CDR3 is TGTGCCAGCAGCTTAGGGGCCCATACGTCTAGCAATCAGCCCCAGCATTTT. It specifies CASSLGAHTSSNQPQHF.